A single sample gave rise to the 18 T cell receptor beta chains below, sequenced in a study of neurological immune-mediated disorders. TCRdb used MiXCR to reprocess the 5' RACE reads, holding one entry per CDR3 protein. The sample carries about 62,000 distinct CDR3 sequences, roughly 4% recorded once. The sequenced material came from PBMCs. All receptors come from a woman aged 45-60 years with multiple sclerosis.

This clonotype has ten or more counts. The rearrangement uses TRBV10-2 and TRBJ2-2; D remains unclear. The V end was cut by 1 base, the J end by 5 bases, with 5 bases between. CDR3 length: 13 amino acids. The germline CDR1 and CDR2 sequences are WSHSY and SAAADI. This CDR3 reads CASSEWTTGELFF. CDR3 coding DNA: TGCGCCAGCAGTGAGTGGACGACCGGGGAGCTGTTTTTT.

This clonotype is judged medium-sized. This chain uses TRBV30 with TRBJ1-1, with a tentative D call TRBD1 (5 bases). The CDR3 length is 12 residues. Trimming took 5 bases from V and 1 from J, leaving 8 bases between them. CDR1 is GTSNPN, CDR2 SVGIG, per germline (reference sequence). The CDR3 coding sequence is TGTGCCTGGGACAGAGCGAACACTGAAGCTTTCTTT. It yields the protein CAWDRANTEAFF.

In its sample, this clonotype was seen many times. The chain's CDR3 is CASSFFQETQYF. In DNA, the CDR3 is TGTGCCAGCAGCTTTTTCCAAGAGACCCAGTACTTC. The chain employs TRBV7-6 and TRBJ2-5, with D unresolved. This CDR3 is 12 amino acids long. Germline CDR1 is SGHVS and CDR2 is FNYEAQ. The V and J ends lost 3 bases and 1 base respectively, with 3 bases between them.

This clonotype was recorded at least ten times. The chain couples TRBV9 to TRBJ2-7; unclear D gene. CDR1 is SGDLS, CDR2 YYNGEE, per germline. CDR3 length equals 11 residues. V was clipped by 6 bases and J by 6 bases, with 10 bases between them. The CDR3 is CASIPLGEQYF. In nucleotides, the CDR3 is TGTGCCAGCATTCCTTTGGGCGAGCAGTACTTC.

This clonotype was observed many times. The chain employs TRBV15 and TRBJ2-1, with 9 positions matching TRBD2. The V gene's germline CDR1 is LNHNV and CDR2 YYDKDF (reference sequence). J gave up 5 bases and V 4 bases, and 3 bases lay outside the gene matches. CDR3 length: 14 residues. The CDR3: CATSKAGGNNEQFF. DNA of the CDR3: TGTGCCACCAGCAAAGCGGGAGGTAACAATGAGCAGTTCTTC.

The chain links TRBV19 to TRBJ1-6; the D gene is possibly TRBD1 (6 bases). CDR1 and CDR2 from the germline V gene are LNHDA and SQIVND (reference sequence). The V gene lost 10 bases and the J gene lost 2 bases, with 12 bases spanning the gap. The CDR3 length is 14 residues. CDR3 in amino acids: CATRGEAYNSPLHF. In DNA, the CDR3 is TGTGCCACCAGGGGAGAGGCCTATAATTCACCCCTCCACTTT.

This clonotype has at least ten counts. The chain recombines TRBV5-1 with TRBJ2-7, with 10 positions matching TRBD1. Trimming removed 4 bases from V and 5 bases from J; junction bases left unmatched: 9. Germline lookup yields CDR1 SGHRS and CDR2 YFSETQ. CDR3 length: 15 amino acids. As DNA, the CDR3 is TGCGCCAGCAGCACCCTGGGACAGGGGATCGACGAGCAGTACTTC. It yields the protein CASSTLGQGIDEQYF. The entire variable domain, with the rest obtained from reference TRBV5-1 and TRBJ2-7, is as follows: KAGVTQTPRYLIKTRGQQVTLSCSPISGHRSVSWYQQTPGQGLQFLFEYFSETQRNKGNFPGRFSGRQFSNSRSEMNVSTLELGDSALYLCASSTLGQGIDEQYFGPGTRLTVT.

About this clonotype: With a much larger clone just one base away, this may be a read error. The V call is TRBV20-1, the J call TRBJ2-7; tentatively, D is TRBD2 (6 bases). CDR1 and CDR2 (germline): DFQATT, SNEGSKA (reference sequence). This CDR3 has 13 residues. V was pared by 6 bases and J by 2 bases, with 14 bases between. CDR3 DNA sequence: TGCAGTGCCGGGACTGAAATAACCTACGAGCAGTACTTC. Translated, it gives CSAGTEITYEQYF.

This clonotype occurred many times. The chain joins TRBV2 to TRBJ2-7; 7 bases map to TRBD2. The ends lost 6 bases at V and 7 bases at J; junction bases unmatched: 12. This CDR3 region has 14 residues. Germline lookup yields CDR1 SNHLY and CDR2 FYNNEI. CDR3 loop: CASSQGLAVGEQYF. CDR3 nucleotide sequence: TGTGCCAGCAGCCAAGGGCTAGCGGTGGGTGAGCAGTACTTC. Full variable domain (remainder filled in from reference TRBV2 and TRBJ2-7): EPEVTQTPSHQVTQMGQEVILRCVPISNHLYFYWYRQILGQKVEFLVSFYNNEISEKSEIFDDQFSVERPDGSNFTLKIRSTKLEDSAMYFCASSQGLAVGEQYFGPGTRLTVT.

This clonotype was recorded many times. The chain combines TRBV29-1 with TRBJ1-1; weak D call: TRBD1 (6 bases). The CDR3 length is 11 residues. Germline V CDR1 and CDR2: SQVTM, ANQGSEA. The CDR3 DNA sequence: TGCACAGGGGTGATGAACACTGAAGCTTTCTTT. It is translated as CTGVMNTEAFF.

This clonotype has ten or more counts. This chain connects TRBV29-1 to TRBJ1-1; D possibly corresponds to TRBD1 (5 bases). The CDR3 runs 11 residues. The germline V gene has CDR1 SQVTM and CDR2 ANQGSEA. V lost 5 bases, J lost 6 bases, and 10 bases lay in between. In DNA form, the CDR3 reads TGCAGCGTTATCCGGGACCCTGAAGCTTTCTTT. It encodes CSVIRDPEAFF.

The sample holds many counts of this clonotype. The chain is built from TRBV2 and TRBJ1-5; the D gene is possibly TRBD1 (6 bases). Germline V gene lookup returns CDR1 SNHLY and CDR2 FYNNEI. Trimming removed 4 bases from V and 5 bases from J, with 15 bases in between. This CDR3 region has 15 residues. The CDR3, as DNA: TGTGCCAGCAGTGGCGAACAGGGTTTGTATCAGCCCCAGCATTTT. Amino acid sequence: CASSGEQGLYQPQHF.

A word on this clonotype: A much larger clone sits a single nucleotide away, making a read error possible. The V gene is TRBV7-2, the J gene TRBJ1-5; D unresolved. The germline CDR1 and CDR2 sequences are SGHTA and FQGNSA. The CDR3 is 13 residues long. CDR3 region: CASSRYSNQPQQF. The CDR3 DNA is TGTGCCAGCAGCCGATATAGCAATCAGCCCCAGCAATTT.

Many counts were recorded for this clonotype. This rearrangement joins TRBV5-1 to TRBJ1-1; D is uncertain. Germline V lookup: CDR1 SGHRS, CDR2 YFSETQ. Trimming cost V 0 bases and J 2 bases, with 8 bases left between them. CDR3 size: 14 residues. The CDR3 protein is CASSLVSANTEAFF. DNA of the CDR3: TGCGCCAGCAGCTTGGTTTCCGCAAACACTGAAGCTTTCTTT.

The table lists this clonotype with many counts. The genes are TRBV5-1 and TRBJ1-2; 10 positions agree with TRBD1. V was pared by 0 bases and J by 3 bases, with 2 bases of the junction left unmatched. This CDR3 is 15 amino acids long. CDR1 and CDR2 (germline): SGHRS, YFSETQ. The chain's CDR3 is CASSLGGTGDYGYTF. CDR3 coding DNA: TGCGCCAGCAGCTTGGGGGGGACAGGGGACTATGGCTACACCTTC.

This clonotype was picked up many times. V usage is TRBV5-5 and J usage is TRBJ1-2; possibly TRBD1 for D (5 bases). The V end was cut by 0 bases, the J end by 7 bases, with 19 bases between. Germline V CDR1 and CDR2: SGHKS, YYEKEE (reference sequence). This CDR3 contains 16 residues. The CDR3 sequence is CASSLARDRGPGGYTF. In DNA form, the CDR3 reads TGTGCCAGCAGCTTGGCCCGGGACCGCGGCCCTGGTGGCTACACCTTC.

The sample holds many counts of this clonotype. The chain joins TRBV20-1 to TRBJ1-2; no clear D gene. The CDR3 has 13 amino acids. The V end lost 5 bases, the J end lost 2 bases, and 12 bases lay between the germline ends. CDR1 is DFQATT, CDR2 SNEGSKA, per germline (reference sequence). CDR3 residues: CSAGSGENYGYTF. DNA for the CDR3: TGCAGTGCTGGGAGTGGGGAGAACTATGGCTACACCTTC.

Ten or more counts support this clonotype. The CDR3 reads CASSSQGGFYGYTF. CDR3 DNA: TGTGCCAGCAGCTCCCAGGGGGGATTCTATGGCTACACCTTC. V and J are TRBV5-6 and TRBJ1-2, with 7 bases aligning to TRBD1. CDR1 SGHDT and CDR2 YYEEEE come from the germline V gene. CDR3 length: 14 residues. The V and J ends lost 3 bases and 4 bases, in that order; junction bases with no gene match: 6.